The text below deals with one T cell receptor beta chain. Its antigen remains undetermined. Base qualities are not provided; no much larger clone lies one nucleotide away. TCR beta CDR3 regions were amplified by multiplex PCR using the immunoSEQ immune profiling system, following the manufacturer's instructions. Sequencing was performed on an Illumina NextSeq system. In the paper's pipeline: Sequence data were processed on the immunoSEQ Analyzer platform, and clonality was computed as the square root of Simpson's index of productive rearrangements. Jensen-Shannon distance served as the measure of similarity in V and J usage, while OLGA was used to compute CDR3 generation probabilities. The immuneACCESS database (August 2020) and VDJdb (December 2020) were searched for shared CDR3 sequences. In its TCRdb copy, this immuneACCESS table keeps in-frame sequences only and misses some clones. Where compared with another copy, unresolved V genes explain less than half of these, and the others have no known cause. That table furnishes V, J and clone size, whereas the DNA furnished D and trimming. Across this sample there are around 15,000 clones, with 80% to 90% seen only once. Of the sample, over 0.6% falls within the top ten clones.

Trimming at the junction amounts to 3 bases on V and 1 base on J, and the germline ends lie 6 bases apart. For CDR1 and CDR2, the germline V gene lists SQVTM and ANQGSEA. The CDR3 covers 12 residues, taking in both the cysteine and the phenylalanine. CDR3 DNA is the only sequence kept; it has 36 bases, read in frame from the first base. This sample is part of a study of monozygotic twins with cystic fibrosis (dated by TCRdb to the early 2020s). Some background on the complete study: Approximately 3.2 micrograms of fragmented DNA went through approximately 14 PCR cycles to produce barcoded libraries. TCR beta repertoires were compared within and between 16 monozygotic twin pairs with cystic fibrosis so that genetic influence on V and J gene usage could be assessed. The cohort included ten female and six male twin pairs, mostly children and adolescents, aged about 2.0 to 40 years with a median of about 9 years. Twins were ranked among about 990 cohort participants for weight-for-height and FEVPerc (FEV1 disease centile) on the day of blood sampling. Data for three of the twin pairs had previously been reported in another context. The paper as a whole reports these results and caveats: V gene usage was most similar to the co-twin in 13 of 16 pairs, and J usage was most similar to the co-twin in 8 of 16 pairs, which suggests genetic constraints. Simpson clonality tended to be low (median approximately 0.0095), which suggests a naive-dominated repertoire, although clonality was higher in the most severely affected patients. Monozygotic CF twin pairs shared significantly more nucleotide-identical clonotypes within each pair than unrelated CF individuals shared with one another (P = 0.000026, Mann-Whitney). The cohort was small, and no association was found between shared CDR3 numbers and age, concordance or disease severity.

The twin pairs came from the European Cystic Fibrosis Twin and Sibling Study Cohort, a cohort that recruited patients from about 160 CF clinics across 14 European countries. Both zygosity and CFTR genotype were checked in-house, and zygosity was tested with multiplex PCR across nine short tandem repeat loci. Peripheral blood was taken from each twin, and clinical parameters were recorded on the day of blood sampling. Genomic DNA was isolated from peripheral blood cells with phenol/chloroform and kept in TE buffer at 4 degrees C. This TCR derives from a boy aged 10-17 years with cystic fibrosis. Sequenced material: blood. The chain uses TRBV29-1 and TRBJ2-5; the D gene cannot be resolved reliably. The CDR3 is CSVDQAQETQYF. The sequence in DNA is TGCAGCGTTGATCAAGCCCAAGAGACCCAGTACTTC.